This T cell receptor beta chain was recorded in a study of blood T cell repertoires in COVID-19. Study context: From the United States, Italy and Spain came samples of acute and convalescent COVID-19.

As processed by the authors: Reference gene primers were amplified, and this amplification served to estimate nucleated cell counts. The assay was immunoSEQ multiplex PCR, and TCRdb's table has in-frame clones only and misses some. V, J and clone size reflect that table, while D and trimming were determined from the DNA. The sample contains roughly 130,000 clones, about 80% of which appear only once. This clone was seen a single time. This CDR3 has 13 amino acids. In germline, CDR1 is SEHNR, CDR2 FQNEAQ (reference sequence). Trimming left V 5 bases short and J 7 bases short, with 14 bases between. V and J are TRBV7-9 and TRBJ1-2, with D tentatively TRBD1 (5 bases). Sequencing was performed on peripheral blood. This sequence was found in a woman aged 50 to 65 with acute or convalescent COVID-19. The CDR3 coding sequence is TGTGCCAGCAGCCCCCAGGGTTATAGTGGCTACACCTTC. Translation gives CASSPQGYSGYTF.